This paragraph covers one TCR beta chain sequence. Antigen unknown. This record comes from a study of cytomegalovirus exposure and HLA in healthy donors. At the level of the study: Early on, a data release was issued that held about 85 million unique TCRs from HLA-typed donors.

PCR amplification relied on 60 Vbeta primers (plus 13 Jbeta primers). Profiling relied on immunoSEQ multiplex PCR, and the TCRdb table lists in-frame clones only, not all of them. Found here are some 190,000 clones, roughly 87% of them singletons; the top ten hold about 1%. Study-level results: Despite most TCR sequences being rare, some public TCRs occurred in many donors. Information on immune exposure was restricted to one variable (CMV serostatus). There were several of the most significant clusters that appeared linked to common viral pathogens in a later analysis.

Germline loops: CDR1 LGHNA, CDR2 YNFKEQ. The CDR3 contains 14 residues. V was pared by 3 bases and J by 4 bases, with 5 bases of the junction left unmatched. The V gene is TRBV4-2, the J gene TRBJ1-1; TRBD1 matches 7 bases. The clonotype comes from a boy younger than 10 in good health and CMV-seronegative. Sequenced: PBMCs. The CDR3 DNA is TGTGCCAGCAGCCAGTATGGACAGGCCACTGAAGCTTTCTTT. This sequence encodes CASSQYGQATEAFF.